The TCR beta chain under discussion was sequenced for a study of cytomegalovirus exposure and HLA in healthy donors. General study findings and limits: Accounts indicate the classifier identified cytomegalovirus status with strong specificity and sensitivity.

V was shortened by 7 bases and J by 6 bases, with 9 bases between the two germline ends. The CDR3 runs to 11 residues. Germline CDR1 SNHLY, CDR2 FYNNEI. As to this clone: Antigen: not known.

Produced via immunoSEQ multiplex PCR; TCRdb's table is partial and in-frame only. The sample lists about 64,000 clones, more than 85% occurring once. Sequenced: PBMCs. This chain joins TRBV2 and TRBJ1-1; no reliable D call. The receptor's source is a woman aged 18-35 years in good health and CMV-seronegative. In nucleotides, the CDR3 is TGTGCCAGCACCTCCGTCGCTGAAGCTTTCTTT. Protein sequence: CASTSVAEAFF.